A selection of T cell receptor beta chains follows, all from one sample in a study of low-dose radiotherapy and immunotherapy resistance in tumors. TCRdb reanalysed the reads using MiXCR and keeps one entry per CDR3 protein. Of around 80,000 distinct CDR3 sequences listed, 15% to 20% are singletons. Here the sequenced sample was PBMCs, taken before treatment. The origin of the receptors is a male donor with prostate cancer. Each CDR3 is given with its conserved first and last residue. A D gene is named only where the DNA matches it firmly. Clone size is given for some rows only: seen once, a few or many times, or a class if the clone is expanded.

J gene: TRBJ1-1
D gene: -
CDR3 length: 12
V gene: TRBV5-1
clone size: many
CDR3 DNA: TGCGCCAGCAGCATCGGACGGGGTGAAGCTTTCTTT
CDR3 protein: CASSIGRGEAFF

J gene: TRBJ2-3
D gene: -
CDR3 length: 12
V gene: TRBV7-9
clone size: many
CDR3 DNA: TGTGCCAGCAGCACCCCCACAGATACGCAGTATTTT
CDR3 protein: CASSTPTDTQYF

J gene: TRBJ2-2
D gene: TRBD1
CDR3 length: 15
V gene: TRBV5-1
clone size: -
CDR3 DNA: TGCGCCAGCAGCCCGGACAGGGGGAACACCGGGGAGCTGTTTTTT
CDR3 protein: CASSPDRGNTGELFF

J gene: TRBJ2-3
D gene: -
CDR3 length: 14
V gene: TRBV10-3
clone size: many
CDR3 DNA: TGTGCCATCAGTGAGGGGCGGGACACAGATACGCAGTATTTT
CDR3 protein: CAISEGRDTDTQYF

J gene: TRBJ2-7
D gene: -
CDR3 length: 19
V gene: TRBV3-1
clone size: many
CDR3 DNA: TGTGCCAGCAGCCAAGATTTAATAGGTGGAGCAGGGGGGTCCTACGAGCAGTACTTC
CDR3 protein: CASSQDLIGGAGGSYEQYF

J gene: TRBJ2-7
D gene: TRBD1
CDR3 length: 15
V gene: TRBV6-5
clone size: many
CDR3 DNA: TGTGCCAGCAGTAGAGGGGGACAGGGGAATCGCGAGCAGTACTTC
CDR3 protein: CASSRGGQGNREQYF

J gene: TRBJ1-1
D gene: TRBD1
CDR3 length: 14
V gene: TRBV28
clone size: many
CDR3 DNA: TGTGCCAGCAGTCATGACAGGGTTAACACTGAAGCTTTCTTT
CDR3 protein: CASSHDRVNTEAFF

J gene: TRBJ2-5
D gene: -
CDR3 length: 14
V gene: TRBV6-2/TRBV6-3
clone size: -
CDR3 DNA: TGTGCCAGCATTGAAGGAATGACTTTCGAGACCCAGTACTTC
CDR3 protein: CASIEGMTFETQYF

J gene: TRBJ1-2
D gene: TRBD1
CDR3 length: 15
V gene: TRBV5-4
clone size: many
CDR3 DNA: TGTGCCAGCAGACTCATTACAGGGGGGAACTATGGCTACACCTTC
CDR3 protein: CASRLITGGNYGYTF

J gene: TRBJ2-7
D gene: -
CDR3 length: 11
V gene: TRBV27
clone size: -
CDR3 DNA: TGTGCCAGCAGTTTTCTGGCCGAGCAGTACTTC
CDR3 protein: CASSFLAEQYF

J gene: TRBJ2-1
D gene: -
CDR3 length: 13
V gene: TRBV18
clone size: -
CDR3 DNA: TGTGCCAGCCCACCGCCAGACTATAATGAGCAGTTCTTC
CDR3 protein: CASPPPDYNEQFF